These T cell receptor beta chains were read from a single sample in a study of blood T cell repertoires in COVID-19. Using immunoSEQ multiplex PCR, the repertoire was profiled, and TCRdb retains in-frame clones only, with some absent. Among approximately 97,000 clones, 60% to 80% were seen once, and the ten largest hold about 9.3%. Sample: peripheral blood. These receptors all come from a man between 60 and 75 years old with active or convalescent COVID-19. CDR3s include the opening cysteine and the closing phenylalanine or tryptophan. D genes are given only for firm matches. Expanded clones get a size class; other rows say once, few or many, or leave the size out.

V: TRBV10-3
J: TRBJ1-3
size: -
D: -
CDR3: CAISGTNMGNTIYF
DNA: TGTGCCATCAGTGGCACCAACATGGGAAACACCATATATTTT

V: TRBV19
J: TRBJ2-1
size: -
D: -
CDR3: CASSIEGVPYNEQFF
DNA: TGTGCCAGTAGTATAGAGGGAGTGCCCTACAATGAGCAGTTCTTC

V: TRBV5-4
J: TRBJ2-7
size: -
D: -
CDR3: CASSLIVRSDSYEQYF
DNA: TGTGCCAGCAGCTTGATCGTCAGATCAGACTCCTACGAGCAGTACTTC

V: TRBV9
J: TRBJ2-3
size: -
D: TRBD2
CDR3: CASSTRGGLSTDTQYF
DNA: TGTGCCAGCAGCACCCGGGGGGGGCTGAGCACAGATACGCAGTATTTT

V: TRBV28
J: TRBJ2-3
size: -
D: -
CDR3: CASSPQGRTDTQYF
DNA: TGTGCCAGCAGTCCCCAGGGGCGGACAGATACGCAGTATTTT

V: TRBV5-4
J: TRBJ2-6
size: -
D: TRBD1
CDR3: CASSSSRDRGLGANVLTF
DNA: TGTGCCAGCAGCTCGAGCCGGGACAGGGGGCTTGGGGCCAACGTCCTGACTTTC

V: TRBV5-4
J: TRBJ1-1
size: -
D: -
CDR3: CASSLDTGSRVAFF
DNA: TGTGCCAGCAGCCTAGACACGGGATCTCGGGTAGCTTTCTTT

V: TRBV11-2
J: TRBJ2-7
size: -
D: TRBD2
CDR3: CASSFPPYGRVAYEQYF
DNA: TGTGCCAGCAGCTTCCCCCCCTACGGGAGGGTCGCCTACGAGCAGTACTTC

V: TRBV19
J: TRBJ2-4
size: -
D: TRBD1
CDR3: CASSPRQGRLAKNIQYF
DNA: TGTGCCAGTAGTCCCAGACAGGGGCGTCTAGCCAAAAACATTCAGTACTTC

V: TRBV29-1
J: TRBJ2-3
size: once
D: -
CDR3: CSRISGLRVDTQYF
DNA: TGCAGCCGAATTAGCGGCTTGAGAGTGGATACGCAGTATTTT

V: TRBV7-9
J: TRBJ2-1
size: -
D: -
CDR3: CASSSRGSSYNEQFF
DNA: TGTGCCAGCAGCTCCAGGGGATCCAGTTACAATGAGCAGTTCTTC

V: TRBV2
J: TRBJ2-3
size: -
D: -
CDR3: CASSGGGFTDTQYF
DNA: TGTGCCAGCAGTGGTGGCGGCTTCACAGATACGCAGTATTTT

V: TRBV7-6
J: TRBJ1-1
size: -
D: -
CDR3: CASSLVPPGVDGGNTEAFF
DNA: TGTGCCAGCAGCTTAGTCCCGCCTGGCGTGGACGGGGGGAACACTGAAGCTTTCTTT

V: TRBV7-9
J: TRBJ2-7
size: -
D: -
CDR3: CASSSPSSYEQYF
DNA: TGTGCCAGCAGCTCCCCCAGCTCCTACGAGCAGTACTTC

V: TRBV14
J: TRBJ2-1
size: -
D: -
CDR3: CASSQDLGVSSYNEQFF
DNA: TGTGCCAGCAGCCAAGATTTAGGGGTAAGCTCCTACAATGAGCAGTTCTTC

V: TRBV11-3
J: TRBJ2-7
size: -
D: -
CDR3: CASSSSWGGRDYEQYF
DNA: TGTGCCAGCAGCTCCTCGTGGGGGGGGCGAGACTACGAGCAGTACTTC

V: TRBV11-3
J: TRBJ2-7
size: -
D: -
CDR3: CASSLVGGSYEQYF
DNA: TGTGCCAGCAGCTTAGTAGGCGGGTCCTACGAGCAGTACTTC

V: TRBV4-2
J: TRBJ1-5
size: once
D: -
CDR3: CASSQDQSAGPQHF
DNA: TGTGCCAGCAGCCAAGATCAGTCGGCGGGGCCCCAGCATTTT

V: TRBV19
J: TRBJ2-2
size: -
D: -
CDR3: CASLMRTSLNTGELFF
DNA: TGTGCCAGCCTTATGAGGACAAGCCTGAACACCGGGGAGCTGTTTTTT

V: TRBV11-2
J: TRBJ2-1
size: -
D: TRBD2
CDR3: CASSLRGRGVTANEQFF
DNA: TGTGCCAGCAGCTTAAGGGGCCGGGGGGTAACCGCAAATGAGCAGTTCTTC

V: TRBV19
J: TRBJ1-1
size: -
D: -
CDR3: CASTPRGGGRAFF
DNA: TGTGCCAGTACTCCTCGGGGAGGGGGAAGAGCTTTCTTT

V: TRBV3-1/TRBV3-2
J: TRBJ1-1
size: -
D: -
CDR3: CASSPDSNTEAFF
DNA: TGTGCCAGCAGCCCGGACAGCAACACTGAAGCTTTCTTT

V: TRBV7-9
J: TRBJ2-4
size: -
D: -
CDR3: CAVSGLAKNIQYF
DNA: TGTGCCGTCAGTGGCTTAGCCAAAAACATTCAGTACTTC

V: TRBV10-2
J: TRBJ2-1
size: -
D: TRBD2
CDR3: CAVQTSGNYNEQFF
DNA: TGCGCCGTCCAGACTAGCGGGAATTACAATGAGCAGTTCTTC

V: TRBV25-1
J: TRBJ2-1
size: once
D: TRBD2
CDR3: CASSEYRTSGRYNEQFF
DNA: TGTGCCAGCAGTGAATACCGGACTAGCGGGAGGTACAATGAGCAGTTCTTC

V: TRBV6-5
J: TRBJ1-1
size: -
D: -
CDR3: CASSWVGGLSAAFF
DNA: TGTGCCAGCAGTTGGGTTGGGGGACTCTCTGCAGCTTTCTTT

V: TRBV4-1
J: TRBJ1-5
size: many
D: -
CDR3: CASSQARERGQPQHF
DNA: TGCGCCAGCAGCCAAGCAAGGGAGAGAGGTCAGCCCCAGCATTTT

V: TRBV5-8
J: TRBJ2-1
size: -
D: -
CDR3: CASSYLTGSSYNEQFF
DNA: TGTGCCAGCAGCTACCTAACAGGGAGTTCCTACAATGAGCAGTTCTTC

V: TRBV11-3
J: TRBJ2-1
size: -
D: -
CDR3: CASRGLVDNEQFF
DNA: TGTGCCAGCCGCGGCCTGGTGGACAATGAGCAGTTCTTC

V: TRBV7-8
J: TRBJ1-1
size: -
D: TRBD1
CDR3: CASSLGRTGNAEAFF
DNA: TGTGCCAGCAGCTTGGGCCGGACAGGGAACGCTGAAGCTTTCTTT

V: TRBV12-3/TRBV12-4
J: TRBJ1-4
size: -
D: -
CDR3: CASRRDNNEKLFF
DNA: TGTGCCAGCAGACGGGACAATAATGAAAAACTGTTTTTT

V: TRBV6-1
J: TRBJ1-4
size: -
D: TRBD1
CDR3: CASSEDRGHEKLFF
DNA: TGTGCCAGCAGTGAGGACAGGGGTCATGAAAAACTGTTTTTT

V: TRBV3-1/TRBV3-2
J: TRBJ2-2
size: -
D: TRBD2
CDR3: CASSLAGGNTGELFF
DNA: TGTGCCAGCAGCCTAGCGGGAGGGAACACCGGGGAGCTGTTTTTT

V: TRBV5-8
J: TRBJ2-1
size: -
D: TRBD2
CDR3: CASSWSGSNNKQFF
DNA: TGTGCCAGCAGCTGGAGCGGGAGCAACAATAAGCAGTTCTTC

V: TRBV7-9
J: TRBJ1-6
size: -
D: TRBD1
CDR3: CASIDDRGSYNSPLHF
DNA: TGTGCCAGCATCGACGACAGGGGGTCCTATAATTCACCCCTCCACTTT

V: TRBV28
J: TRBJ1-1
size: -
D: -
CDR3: CASRSDFQAFF
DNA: TGTGCCAGCAGGTCGGACTTTCAAGCTTTCTTT

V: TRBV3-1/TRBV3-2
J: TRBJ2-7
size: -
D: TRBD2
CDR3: CASSQEVASGKGEQYF
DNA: TGTGCCAGCAGCCAAGAGGTGGCTAGCGGGAAGGGCGAGCAGTACTTC

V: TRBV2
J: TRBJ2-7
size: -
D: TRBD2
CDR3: CASRPAGVSYEQYF
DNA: TGTGCCAGCAGGCCAGCGGGAGTGTCCTACGAGCAGTACTTC

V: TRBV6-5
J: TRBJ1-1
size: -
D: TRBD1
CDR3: CASSNKDRAAFF
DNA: TGTGCCAGCAGTAACAAGGACAGGGCCGCTTTCTTT

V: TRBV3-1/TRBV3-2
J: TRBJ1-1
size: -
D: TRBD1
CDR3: CASSLQGAGAFF
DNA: TGTGCCAGCAGCCTCCAGGGGGCGGGAGCTTTCTTT

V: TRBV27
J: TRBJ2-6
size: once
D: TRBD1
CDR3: CASSLRQGMVRSGANVLTF
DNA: TGTGCCAGCAGTTTGCGACAGGGGATGGTTAGGTCTGGGGCCAACGTCCTGACTTTC

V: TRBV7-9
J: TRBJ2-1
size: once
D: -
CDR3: CASSIVASGSGTIF
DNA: -